Sequencing of this T cell receptor (beta chain) was carried out in a study of CD8 T cells in Susac syndrome. The T cells that were sequenced for TCR beta were CD8+ and CD4+ cells from blood. RNA, at about 0.45 to 1 ug, was reverse transcribed with random hexamers. In TCRdb, the immunoSEQ multiplex PCR reads were re-called with MiXCR into one record per CDR3 protein. The repertoire holds roughly 130,000 distinct CDR3 sequences, with roughly 94% as singletons. This CDR3 has 14 residues. Germline CDR1 and CDR2: MNHEY and SMNVEV (reference sequence). The germline V and J ends were trimmed by 0 bases and 4 bases, with 10 bases remaining between them.

The clonotype comes from a human donor with multiple sclerosis. This chain joins TRBV27 and TRBJ2-7, with D tentatively TRBD1 or TRBD2 (6 bases each). The sequenced material came from CD4+ T cells from PBMCs. CDR3 sequence reads: CASSLSGGQYEQYF. The CDR3 DNA sequence: TGTGCCAGCAGTTTATCTGGGGGGCAGTACGAGCAGTACTTC.